The rows below give T cell receptor beta chains drawn from one sample of a study of tumor-infiltrating lymphocytes in primary liver carcinoma. TCRdb passed the multiplex PCR reads through MiXCR, listing each CDR3 protein once. The top ten clones hold 7% to 8.5% of a sample with around 210,000 distinct CDR3 sequences, 65% of them seen once. The sequencing sample was made of peripheral blood. The receptors shown here come from a woman aged 55-70 years with primary liver carcinoma and hepatitis B virus infection. Each CDR3 is given with its conserved first and last residue. D genes are given only for firm matches. Size values are once, few and many counts, or a class for expanded clones, and some rows have none.

CDR3aa | len | abundance | d_gene | j_gene | v_gene
CASSLGGNEQLF | 12 | - | - | TRBJ2-1 | TRBV11-2
CASSPFGLADEQFF | 14 | - | TRBD2 | TRBJ2-1 | TRBV13
CSSSRRGTEAFF | 12 | - | - | TRBJ1-1 | TRBV6-1
CASSGLGNYGYTF | 13 | many | - | TRBJ1-2 | TRBV12-3/TRBV12-4
CASSNHPVVRHSRYNEQFF | 19 | - | - | TRBJ2-1 | TRBV11-2
CASSQDLTRGSETQHF | 16 | - | - | TRBJ2-5 | TRBV4-2
CASSPDSTQYF | 11 | - | - | TRBJ2-5 | TRBV11-3
CASSPTGTSGRGEQFF | 16 | few | TRBD2 | TRBJ2-1 | TRBV7-9
CASAGQLNTEAFF | 13 | - | - | TRBJ1-1 | TRBV2
CASSEVSSGRNEQFF | 15 | few | TRBD2 | TRBJ2-1 | TRBV7-9
CASSYRADRARVRSPLHF | 18 | many | TRBD1 | TRBJ1-6 | TRBV6-5
CASSLFGPEQYF | 12 | - | - | TRBJ2-7 | TRBV5-1
CASNLRPRQTNQPQYF | 16 | once | - | TRBJ1-5 | TRBV11-2
CASSRGTGNAGELFF | 15 | many | TRBD1 | TRBJ2-2 | TRBV11-3
CASKPPASGTYEQFF | 15 | - | TRBD2 | TRBJ2-1 | TRBV6-2/TRBV6-3
CASSYFDSPLHF | 12 | many | - | TRBJ1-6 | TRBV6-5
CASRKDGSTGELFF | 14 | - | - | TRBJ2-2 | TRBV6-6
CASSSQGDSPLHF | 13 | once | TRBD1 | TRBJ1-6 | TRBV5-1
CTSSQDLQTANHF | 13 | - | - | TRBJ2-7 | TRBV14
CASNYSDPTGGKVAQYF | 17 | - | TRBD1 | TRBJ2-3 | TRBV6-6
CAISSLAGGPSEEFF | 15 | - | TRBD2 | TRBJ2-1 | TRBV11-1
CASNFFSGLQVYEQYF | 16 | few | - | TRBJ2-7 | TRBV5-6
CASSIVRMGRQGEAFF | 16 | - | TRBD1 | TRBJ1-1 | TRBV11-3
CASSFDPTPGVNTEAFF | 17 | - | - | TRBJ1-1 | TRBV7-8
CASSSSGTGKTQYF | 14 | few | TRBD1 | TRBJ2-5 | TRBV28
CASWDAGGREQYF | 13 | - | TRBD2 | TRBJ2-7 | TRBV6-6
CATSDPTGTGTGELFF | 16 | - | TRBD1 | TRBJ2-2 | TRBV24-1
CASSTRQVTDTQYF | 14 | - | - | TRBJ2-3 | TRBV5-1
CASSPAGRGADTQYF | 15 | few | TRBD2 | TRBJ2-3 | TRBV28
CATSDLHREAYEQYF | 15 | - | - | TRBJ2-7 | TRBV24-1
CASSLATLTDTQYF | 14 | many | - | TRBJ2-3 | TRBV12-3/TRBV12-4